These 9 T cell receptor beta chains were all obtained from the same sample, sequenced in a study of T cell changes during pregnancy in multiple sclerosis. Libraries were prepared by immunoSEQ multiplex PCR; TCRdb keeps only in-frame clonotypes and omits some of them. The data hold some 80,000 clones, with roughly 96% observed a single time. The sequenced sample was peripheral blood, obtained in the second trimester of pregnancy. All receptors derive from a female donor with multiple sclerosis, enrolled in a pregnancy study.

This chain uses TRBV27 with TRBJ2-3; tentatively, D is TRBD2 (5 bases). The V and J ends lost 4 bases and 1 base respectively, with 18 bases between them. Germline V gene sequence: CDR1 MNHEY, CDR2 SMNVEV (reference sequence). The CDR3 consists of 17 residues. CDR3 region: CASSSPLLVFGTDTQYF. In DNA form, the CDR3 reads TGTGCCAGCAGTTCGCCTCTACTAGTGTTCGGCACAGATACGCAGTATTTT.

V and J are TRBV10-1 and TRBJ2-1; 11 nucleotides line up with TRBD2. The CDR3 has 17 residues. After removal of 3 bases from V and 5 bases from J, the junction contained 9 bases not matched to a gene. Germline CDR1 WNHNN, CDR2 SYGVQD (reference sequence). The CDR3 region has the DNA TGCGCCAGCAGTGAATCGACGGGACTAGCGGTCCACAATGAGCAGTTCTTC. This gives the protein CASSESTGLAVHNEQFF.

This chain connects TRBV5-4 to TRBJ2-3, with 8 bases lining up with TRBD2. CDR1 and CDR2 from the germline V gene are SGHNT and YYREEE (reference sequence). This CDR3 has 16 amino acids. Trimming cost V 0 bases and J 6 bases; bases outside gene matches: 9. The CDR3 DNA reads TGTGCCAGCAGCTTGGCCCCGGGCCCGGGGGGGGATACGCAGTATTTT. Translating gives CASSLAPGPGGDTQYF.

The chain has TRBV19 and TRBJ2-1; the D gene is possibly TRBD1 (5 bases). This CDR3 spans 12 amino acids. Germline V gene sequence: CDR1 LNHDA, CDR2 SQIVND (reference sequence). Trimming stripped 8 bases from V and 9 bases from J, with 14 bases between. The CDR3 sequence is CASAPGLGEQFF. CDR3 coding DNA: TGTGCCAGTGCGCCAGGGCTGGGTGAGCAGTTCTTC.

This chain connects TRBV4-3 to TRBJ2-7; 9 bases map to TRBD2. Germline V gene sequence: CDR1 LGHNA, CDR2 YSLEER. The CDR3 spans 15 residues. V trimming: 5 bases; J trimming: 0 bases; junction bases outside the gene matches: 5. CDR3 sequence (DNA): TGCGCCAGCAGCTTGGGACTAGCAGCCTCCTACGAGCAGTACTTC. Its protein is CASSLGLAASYEQYF.

This chain connects TRBV7-9 to TRBJ2-5, with 9 positions matching TRBD1. The CDR3 runs 18 residues. V dropped 2 bases and J dropped 2; count of bases not matched to a gene: 12. Germline CDR1 SEHNR, CDR2 FQNEAQ (reference sequence). The CDR3 bases are TGTGCCAGCAGCTTAATTTGGGCTCGGGACAGGGCACAAGAGACCCAGTACTTC. Its protein is CASSLIWARDRAQETQYF. The full variable domain, completed using reference TRBV7-9 and TRBJ2-5, is DTGVSQNPRHKITKRGQNVTFRCDPISEHNRLYWYRQTLGQGPEFLTYFQNEAQLEKSRLLSDRFSAERPKGSFSTLEIQRTEQGDSAMYLCASSLIWARDRAQETQYFGPGTRLLVL.

The chain employs TRBV18 and TRBJ2-2, with D perhaps matching TRBD1 (6 bases). The CDR3 loop spans 19 amino acids. The V end was cut by 2 bases, the J end by 3 bases, with 22 bases between. Germline CDR1 reads KGHSH; CDR2 reads LQKENI. The CDR3 loop is CASSPTRQAWGSHTGELFF. CDR3 in DNA: TGTGCCAGCTCACCAACGAGACAGGCGTGGGGTTCCCACACCGGGGAGCTGTTTTTT.

The V and J genes are TRBV28 and TRBJ1-1; TRBD1 matches 9 bases. Trimming removed 6 bases from V and 4 bases from J; junction bases left unmatched: 6. Germline V gene data show CDR1 as MDHEN and CDR2 as SYDVKM. This CDR3 spans 14 amino acids. The CDR3 loop reads CASSGTGRSTEAFF. The CDR3 DNA reads as TGTGCCAGCAGCGGGACAGGGCGGTCCACTGAAGCTTTCTTT.

The V call is TRBV14, the J call TRBJ2-7; tentatively, D is TRBD2 (5 bases). The CDR3 is 15 residues long. V lost 3 bases and J lost 0, with 12 bases in between. Germline CDR1 SGHDN, CDR2 FVKESK. In nucleotides, the CDR3 is TGTGCCAGCAGCCAGGGTGACTACTTCTCCTACGAGCAGTACTTC. Translating gives CASSQGDYFSYEQYF. Looking up the rest from reference TRBV14 and TRBJ2-7 gives the full variable domain: EAGVTQFPSHSVIEKGQTVTLRCDPISGHDNLYWYRRVMGKEIKFLLHFVKESKQDESGMPNNRFLAERTGGTYSTLKVQPAELEDSGVYFCASSQGDYFSYEQYFGPGTRLTVT.